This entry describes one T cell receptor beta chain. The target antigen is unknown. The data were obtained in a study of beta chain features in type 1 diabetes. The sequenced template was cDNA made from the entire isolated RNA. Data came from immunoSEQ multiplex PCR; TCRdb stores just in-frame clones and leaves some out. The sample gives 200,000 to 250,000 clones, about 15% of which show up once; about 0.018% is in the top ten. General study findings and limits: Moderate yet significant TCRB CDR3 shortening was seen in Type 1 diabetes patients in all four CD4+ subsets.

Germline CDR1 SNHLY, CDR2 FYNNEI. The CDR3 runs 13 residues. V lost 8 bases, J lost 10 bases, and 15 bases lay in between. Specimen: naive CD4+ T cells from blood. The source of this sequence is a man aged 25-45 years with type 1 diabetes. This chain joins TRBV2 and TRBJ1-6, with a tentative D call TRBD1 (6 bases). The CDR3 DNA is TGTGCCAGCTACAGGGTACCTCAGTCACCCCTCCACTTT. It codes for CASYRVPQSPLHF.